The rows below give T cell receptor beta chains drawn from one sample of a study of T cells in Graves' hyperthyroidism and ophthalmopathy. TCRdb itself ran the multiplex PCR reads through MiXCR, one entry per CDR3 protein. The sample has roughly 750,000 distinct CDR3 sequences; about 16% are singletons. What was sequenced was blood. The receptors were gathered from a man in his late teens or twenties with Graves' hyperthyroidism. The CDR3 runs from the conserved cysteine through the conserved F or W. The order of the fields is J gene, V gene, D gene, clone size, CDR3 protein, CDR3 DNA. D genes are given only for firm matches. For some rows the clone size is stated as once, few or many, or as a class when expanded; others skip it.

j_call: TRBJ2-1; v_call: TRBV27; d_call: TRBD1; clone_size: .; cdr3_aa: CASSSLFGQGAGNEQFF; cdr3_nt: TGTGCCAGCAGTTCACTTTTCGGACAGGGGGCGGGCAATGAGCAGTTCTTC
j_call: TRBJ1-5; v_call: TRBV18; d_call: TRBD1; clone_size: .; cdr3_aa: CASSPPTGPGNQPQHF; cdr3_nt: TGTGCCAGCTCACCACCGACAGGGCCTGGCAATCAGCCCCAGCATTTT
j_call: TRBJ1-2; v_call: TRBV6-1; d_call: TRBD1; clone_size: .; cdr3_aa: CASNPRQGAHYGYTF; cdr3_nt: TGTGCCAGCAACCCTCGACAGGGGGCTCACTATGGCTACACCTTC
j_call: TRBJ2-5; v_call: TRBV20-1; d_call: TRBD2; clone_size: few; cdr3_aa: CSARVGTSGRAKETQYF; cdr3_nt: TGCAGTGCTAGAGTTGGGACTAGCGGGAGGGCCAAAGAGACCCAGTACTTC
j_call: TRBJ2-4; v_call: TRBV28; d_call: TRBD2; clone_size: many; cdr3_aa: CASSLGLATFKNIQYF; cdr3_nt: TGTGCCAGCAGTCTCGGACTAGCGACCTTCAAAAACATTCAGTACTTC
j_call: TRBJ2-1; v_call: TRBV7-3; d_call: .; clone_size: .; cdr3_aa: CASSLERRGRNEQFF; cdr3_nt: TGTGCCAGCAGCCTCGAAAGGAGGGGAAGGAATGAGCAGTTCTTC
j_call: TRBJ1-3; v_call: TRBV30; d_call: .; clone_size: few; cdr3_aa: CAWNGLYSGNTIYF; cdr3_nt: TGTGCCTGGAATGGTCTCTACTCTGGAAACACCATATATTTT
j_call: TRBJ2-2; v_call: TRBV7-3; d_call: .; clone_size: .; cdr3_aa: CASSPLGLAGELFF; cdr3_nt: TGTGCCAGCAGCCCACTAGGACTGGCCGGGGAGCTGTTTTTT
j_call: TRBJ2-1; v_call: TRBV28; d_call: TRBD2; clone_size: .; cdr3_aa: CASSLASGRYWGEQFF; cdr3_nt: TGTGCCAGCAGTTTGGCTAGCGGGAGGTACTGGGGTGAGCAGTTCTTC
j_call: TRBJ1-2; v_call: TRBV20-1; d_call: TRBD1; clone_size: few; cdr3_aa: CSVELTGSYTF; cdr3_nt: TGCAGTGTCGAGTTGACAGGGAGTTACACCTTC
j_call: TRBJ2-3; v_call: TRBV7-2; d_call: .; clone_size: many; cdr3_aa: CASSWRDSTDTQYF; cdr3_nt: TGTGCCAGCAGCTGGAGGGACAGCACAGATACGCAGTATTTT
j_call: TRBJ2-7; v_call: TRBV27; d_call: TRBD1; clone_size: many; cdr3_aa: CASSSLGQGNEQYF; cdr3_nt: TGTGCCAGCAGTTCATTGGGACAGGGGAACGAGCAGTACTTC
j_call: TRBJ2-7; v_call: TRBV4-1; d_call: TRBD2; clone_size: .; cdr3_aa: CASSPSGGASGYYEQYF; cdr3_nt: TGCGCCAGCAGCCCCTCCGGCGGGGCTAGCGGGTACTACGAGCAGTACTTC
j_call: TRBJ2-3; v_call: TRBV28; d_call: TRBD2; clone_size: many; cdr3_aa: CASSPSGLTDTQYF; cdr3_nt: TGTGCCAGCAGTCCTAGCGGGCTCACAGATACGCAGTATTTT
j_call: TRBJ2-5; v_call: TRBV12-3/TRBV12-4; d_call: TRBD1; clone_size: few; cdr3_aa: CASSPTDRIKETQYF; cdr3_nt: TGTGCCAGCAGCCCCACGGACAGGATTAAGGAGACCCAGTACTTC
j_call: TRBJ2-7; v_call: TRBV29-1; d_call: .; clone_size: .; cdr3_aa: CSVQSLLRYEQYF; cdr3_nt: TGCAGCGTTCAGTCCTTATTACGCTACGAGCAGTACTTC
j_call: TRBJ2-2; v_call: TRBV6-1; d_call: .; clone_size: many; cdr3_aa: CASRQTTSETNTGELFF; cdr3_nt: TGTGCCAGCAGACAAACAACCAGCGAGACGAACACCGGGGAGCTGTTTTTT
j_call: TRBJ1-1; v_call: TRBV7-8; d_call: .; clone_size: many; cdr3_aa: CASSLGEVNTEAFF; cdr3_nt: TGTGCCAGCAGCTTAGGGGAAGTGAACACTGAAGCTTTCTTT
j_call: TRBJ2-1; v_call: TRBV29-1; d_call: TRBD2; clone_size: many; cdr3_aa: CSVVATSGYNEHFF; cdr3_nt: TGCAGCGTTGTCGCGACTAGCGGATACAATGAGCATTTCTTC
j_call: TRBJ2-1; v_call: TRBV20-1; d_call: .; clone_size: few; cdr3_aa: CSASTTDIKSEQFF; cdr3_nt: TGCAGTGCTAGTACGACTGATATCAAAAGTGAGCAGTTCTTC
j_call: TRBJ2-2; v_call: TRBV3-1; d_call: .; clone_size: .; cdr3_aa: CASSQNSNTGELFF; cdr3_nt: TGTGCCAGCAGCCAAAACTCGAACACCGGGGAGCTGTTTTTT
j_call: TRBJ2-5; v_call: TRBV2; d_call: .; clone_size: many; cdr3_aa: CASGSGETQYF; cdr3_nt: TGTGCCAGCGGCTCAGGGGAGACCCAGTACTTC
j_call: TRBJ2-1; v_call: TRBV14; d_call: .; clone_size: many; cdr3_aa: CASSPRQISYNEQFF; cdr3_nt: TGTGCCAGCAGCCCCCGACAGATCTCCTACAATGAGCAGTTCTTC
j_call: TRBJ2-7; v_call: TRBV10-3; d_call: TRBD1; clone_size: many; cdr3_aa: CAITEPGQGAYEQYF; cdr3_nt: TGTGCCATCACCGAACCGGGACAGGGGGCCTACGAGCAGTACTTC
j_call: TRBJ2-1; v_call: TRBV12-3/TRBV12-4; d_call: TRBD2; clone_size: many; cdr3_aa: CASSWRLAGETKNEQFF; cdr3_nt: TGTGCCAGCAGTTGGAGACTAGCGGGAGAGACTAAGAATGAGCAGTTCTTC
j_call: TRBJ1-1; v_call: TRBV29-1; d_call: .; clone_size: many; cdr3_aa: CSVEGRLADTEAFF; cdr3_nt: TGCAGCGTTGAAGGAAGATTAGCGGACACTGAAGCTTTCTTT
j_call: TRBJ2-7; v_call: TRBV28; d_call: TRBD2; clone_size: many; cdr3_aa: CASSLSLGASGSYEQYF; cdr3_nt: TGTGCCAGCAGTTTATCTTTGGGGGCTAGCGGGAGCTACGAGCAGTACTTC
j_call: TRBJ2-5; v_call: TRBV30; d_call: TRBD2; clone_size: few; cdr3_aa: CAWSTYSGRANQYF; cdr3_nt: TGTGCCTGGTCAACCTACAGCGGGAGGGCCAACCAGTACTTC
j_call: TRBJ2-2; v_call: TRBV30; d_call: .; clone_size: many; cdr3_aa: CAWSVRTQWVGELFF; cdr3_nt: TGTGCCTGGAGTGTAAGAACGCAATGGGTCGGGGAGCTGTTTTTT
j_call: TRBJ2-2; v_call: TRBV28; d_call: TRBD2; clone_size: .; cdr3_aa: CASSPGTSGSFGELFF; cdr3_nt: TGTGCCAGCAGTCCCGGGACTAGCGGGAGTTTCGGGGAGCTGTTTTTT
j_call: TRBJ1-5; v_call: TRBV28; d_call: TRBD1; clone_size: .; cdr3_aa: CASSLNRDRSMGGPQHF; cdr3_nt: TGTGCCAGCAGTCTCAACCGGGACAGGTCTATGGGTGGGCCCCAGCATTTT
j_call: TRBJ2-1; v_call: TRBV5-1; d_call: TRBD1; clone_size: few; cdr3_aa: CASSLYVTQGAHEQFF; cdr3_nt: TGCGCCAGCAGCTTGTACGTTACACAGGGGGCGCATGAGCAGTTCTTC
j_call: TRBJ1-2; v_call: TRBV6-2/TRBV6-3; d_call: .; clone_size: few; cdr3_aa: CASSYYRTAQDGYTF; cdr3_nt: TGTGCCAGCAGTTACTACCGGACGGCTCAGGATGGCTACACCTTC
j_call: TRBJ2-2; v_call: TRBV11-2; d_call: .; clone_size: few; cdr3_aa: CASSLYRVANTGELFF; cdr3_nt: TGTGCCAGCAGCTTGTATCGGGTCGCGAACACCGGGGAGCTGTTTTTT
j_call: TRBJ1-2; v_call: TRBV9; d_call: TRBD1; clone_size: many; cdr3_aa: CASSAGTGSYGYTF; cdr3_nt: TGTGCCAGCAGCGCCGGGACAGGGAGCTATGGCTACACCTTC
j_call: TRBJ2-3; v_call: TRBV6-2/TRBV6-3; d_call: TRBD2; clone_size: many; cdr3_aa: CASSYISGRAATDTQYF; cdr3_nt: TGTGCCAGCAGTTACATAAGCGGGAGGGCCGCCACAGATACGCAGTATTTT
j_call: TRBJ2-1; v_call: TRBV7-9; d_call: .; clone_size: many; cdr3_aa: CASSPLAPDHNEQFF; cdr3_nt: TGTGCCAGCAGCCCTCTTGCCCCGGACCACAATGAGCAGTTCTTC
j_call: TRBJ2-3; v_call: TRBV7-3; d_call: TRBD2; clone_size: many; cdr3_aa: CASSLTLAGVGTDTQYF; cdr3_nt: TGTGCCAGCAGTCTCACACTAGCGGGAGTGGGCACAGATACGCAGTATTTT
j_call: TRBJ2-3; v_call: TRBV7-9; d_call: .; clone_size: few; cdr3_aa: CASSFTTGTDTQYF; cdr3_nt: TGTGCCAGCAGTTTTACGACGGGCACAGATACGCAGTATTTT
j_call: TRBJ1-2; v_call: TRBV18; d_call: .; clone_size: few; cdr3_aa: CASSPSDVTNYGYTF; cdr3_nt: TGTGCCAGCTCTCCATCGGACGTAACTAACTATGGCTACACCTTC
j_call: TRBJ1-1; v_call: TRBV30; d_call: TRBD1; clone_size: many; cdr3_aa: CAWGTGVKAFF; cdr3_nt: TGTGCCTGGGGGACAGGGGTAAAAGCTTTCTTT
j_call: TRBJ1-2; v_call: TRBV7-2; d_call: TRBD1; clone_size: many; cdr3_aa: CAYSPGQGLSGYTF; cdr3_nt: TGTGCCTACTCTCCGGGACAGGGTCTTAGTGGCTACACCTTC
j_call: TRBJ1-2; v_call: TRBV5-1; d_call: TRBD1; clone_size: few; cdr3_aa: CASSLAGTGALWGYTF; cdr3_nt: TGCGCCAGCAGTCTTGCCGGGACAGGGGCCCTCTGGGGCTACACCTTC
j_call: TRBJ1-3; v_call: TRBV6-2/TRBV6-3; d_call: TRBD1; clone_size: .; cdr3_aa: CASSGQGASGNTIYF; cdr3_nt: TGTGCCAGCAGTGGACAGGGGGCTTCTGGAAACACCATATATTTT
j_call: TRBJ2-1; v_call: TRBV28; d_call: TRBD1; clone_size: many; cdr3_aa: CASSPASRGNEQFF; cdr3_nt: TGTGCCAGCAGCCCCGCGAGCAGGGGGAATGAGCAGTTCTTC
j_call: TRBJ2-7; v_call: TRBV15; d_call: TRBD1; clone_size: few; cdr3_aa: CATSASRQGAGEQYF; cdr3_nt: TGTGCCACCAGCGCCTCTCGACAGGGGGCGGGGGAGCAGTACTTC
j_call: TRBJ2-3; v_call: TRBV7-9; d_call: TRBD1; clone_size: many; cdr3_aa: CASSTGTGPTDTQYF; cdr3_nt: TGTGCCAGCAGTACCGGGACAGGGCCCACAGATACGCAGTATTTT
j_call: TRBJ2-6; v_call: TRBV6-2/TRBV6-3; d_call: .; clone_size: many; cdr3_aa: CASSITGSGANVLTF; cdr3_nt: TGTGCCAGCAGTATCACAGGGTCCGGGGCCAACGTCCTGACTTTC
j_call: TRBJ2-3; v_call: TRBV4-3; d_call: TRBD1; clone_size: few; cdr3_aa: CASSQERDREADTQYF; cdr3_nt: TGCGCCAGCAGCCAGGAGAGGGACAGGGAAGCCGATACGCAGTATTTT
j_call: TRBJ1-2; v_call: TRBV5-6; d_call: TRBD1; clone_size: .; cdr3_aa: CASSDRGRFYGYTF; cdr3_nt: TGTGCCAGCAGCGACAGGGGGCGCTTCTATGGCTACACCTTC
j_call: TRBJ2-7; v_call: TRBV19; d_call: .; clone_size: .; cdr3_aa: CASSINGGGPNEQYF; cdr3_nt: TGTGCCAGTAGTATAAATGGCGGCGGTCCTAACGAGCAGTACTTC
j_call: TRBJ2-7; v_call: TRBV28; d_call: TRBD2; clone_size: many; cdr3_aa: CASRLGGMSYEQYF; cdr3_nt: TGTGCCAGCAGGCTGGGGGGGATGTCCTACGAGCAGTACTTC